Below, 4 T cell receptor beta chains from the same sample are listed, as sequenced in a study of CD4 T cells in relation to SARS-CoV-2 and coronaviruses. The unexposed donors gave CD4+ T cells in about 2010-2018, prior to COVID-19. Assay used: immunoSEQ multiplex PCR; TCRdb lists only in-frame clones, some missing. Of 55,000 to 70,000 clones in the sample, 90% to 95% are singletons; the top ten hold roughly 0.21%. Sequences were obtained from naive CD4+ T cells from PBMCs. As for subset: naive CD4+ T cells isolated by negative enrichment. These receptors all stem from a human donor in good health.

The V call is TRBV30, the J call TRBJ1-6; the D is unclear. This CDR3 comprises 14 residues. With 3 bases removed from V and 7 bases from J, the gap between germline ends came to 13 bases. Germline CDR1 is GTSNPN and CDR2 is SVGIG (reference sequence). Here the CDR3 reads CAWRPWTANSPLHF. Here the CDR3 DNA reads TGTGCCTGGAGACCGTGGACGGCAAATTCACCCCTCCACTTT.

This clone was observed a single time. CDR3 sequence reads: CASSQGQGRGTEAFF. The CDR3 DNA reads TGCGCCAGCAGCCAGGGGCAAGGGCGGGGCACTGAAGCTTTCTTT. The V gene is TRBV4-3, the J gene TRBJ1-1; tentative D call: TRBD1 (5 bases). Trimming stripped 3 bases from V and 4 bases from J, with 15 bases between. The germline V gene has CDR1 LGHNA and CDR2 YSLEER. The CDR3 totals 15 residues.

The gene calls are TRBV5-6 and TRBJ1-1; tentatively, D is TRBD1 (6 bases). V lost 1 base, J lost 1 base, and 17 bases lay in between. Germline CDR1 SGHDT, CDR2 YYEEEE. There are 17 residues in the CDR3. Here the CDR3 DNA reads TGTGCCAGCAGCTTGACCTCTCGACAGGCAGAGAACACTGAAGCTTTCTTT. This gives the protein CASSLTSRQAENTEAFF.

The chain has TRBV2 and TRBJ1-5; D is ambiguous. V dropped 5 bases and J dropped 0 bases, with 8 bases sitting between them. This CDR3 spans 14 amino acids. Germline V CDR1 and CDR2: SNHLY, FYNNEI. This chain's CDR3 is CASSSDYSNQPQHF. In DNA form, the CDR3 reads TGTGCCAGCAGTAGCGATTATAGCAATCAGCCCCAGCATTTT.